These 13 T cell receptor beta chains came from one sample sequenced in a study of glioma-infiltrating T cells. Amplification of TCR alpha and beta CDR3 regions from RNA used iRepertoire nested multiplex PCR. TCRdb passed the multiplex PCR reads through MiXCR, listing each CDR3 protein once. The repertoire holds fewer than 90,000 distinct CDR3 sequences, under 30% seen once, with around 7% in the top ten. What was sequenced was glioma tissue, nonneoplastic brain tissue, or PBMCs (not recorded which). Receptor source: a human donor with low-grade glioma or glioblastoma, undergoing nonglioma brain surgery, or in good health (not recorded which).

The genes are TRBV18 and TRBJ2-2; D is unclear. This CDR3 is built from 13 residues. Trimming cost V 3 bases and J 8 bases, with 10 bases left between them. Germline CDR1 is KGHSH and CDR2 is LQKENI. CDR3 sequence: CASSPGMLGELFF. For the CDR3, the DNA is TGTGCCAGCTCACCGGGAATGCTGGGGGAGCTGTTTTTT. Variable domain in full (rest from reference TRBV18 and TRBJ2-2): NAGVMQNPRHLVRRRGQEARLRCSPMKGHSHVYWYRQLPEEGLKFMVYLQKENIIDESGMPKERFSAEFPKEGPSILRIQQVVRGDSAAYFCASSPGMLGELFFGEGSRLTVL.

Ten or more counts support this clonotype. This chain uses TRBV20-1 with TRBJ1-2, with 7 nucleotides matching TRBD1. The trim removed 7 bases at V and 7 bases at J, leaving 9 bases unmatched. Germline values: CDR1 DFQATT, CDR2 SNEGSKA (reference sequence). The CDR3 runs to 12 residues. Here the CDR3 DNA reads TGCAGTGTCCCAGACAGGGCTGGTGGCTACACCTTC. Translating it yields CSVPDRAGGYTF.

This clonotype appeared many times. The V and J genes are TRBV27 and TRBJ1-5; TRBD1 is a possible D gene (5 bases). V lost 4 bases, J lost 0 bases, and 10 bases lay in between. CDR1 MNHEY and CDR2 SMNVEV come from the germline V gene (reference sequence). The CDR3 has 15 residues. The DNA for the CDR3 is TGTGCCAGCAGTTCTCCGGGGGGTAGCAATCAGCCCCAGCATTTT. Protein: CASSSPGGSNQPQHF.

The V gene is TRBV5-4, the J gene TRBJ1-2; maybe TRBD1 (5 bases). In germline, CDR1 is SGHNT, CDR2 YYREEE (reference sequence). This CDR3 is built from 14 residues. V was shortened by 1 base and J by 8 bases, with 15 bases between the two germline ends. CDR3 region: CASSLSGRSRGYTF. Here the CDR3 DNA reads TGTGCCAGCAGCTTGTCGGGGCGGTCGAGGGGCTACACCTTC.

This clonotype was seen once. This sequence may be a read error, since a much larger clone differs from it by one base. V usage is TRBV19 and J usage is TRBJ2-7; tentatively, D is TRBD1 (5 bases). The CDR3 is 13 amino acids. The germline gives CDR1 LNHDA, CDR2 SQIVND (reference sequence). CDR3 amino acids: CTSKLAGSHEQYF. DNA for the CDR3: TGTACCAGTAAGTTGGCAGGGTCCCACGAGCAGTACTTC.

V gene TRBV19 combines with J gene TRBJ2-6; D remains unclear. Trimming removed 8 bases from V and 4 bases from J, with 12 bases in between. There are 14 residues in the CDR3. The germline V gene has CDR1 LNHDA and CDR2 SQIVND (reference sequence). CDR3 sequence: CASLSTAGANVLTF. The CDR3 DNA is TGTGCCAGTTTATCAACGGCAGGGGCCAACGTCCTGACTTTC.

A few counts support this clonotype. The J gene is TRBJ1-5, the V gene TRBV12-3 or TRBV12-4; D perhaps matches TRBD1 (6 bases). The CDR3 is 13 residues long. V was trimmed by 4 bases and J by 3 bases, leaving 7 bases between them. The DNA of the CDR3 is TGTGCCAGCAGTTGGACAGACAATCAGCCCCAGCATTTT. As protein: CASSWTDNQPQHF.

This clonotype was detected ten times or more. The J gene is TRBJ1-1, the V gene TRBV4-2; no reliable D call. Germline CDR1 is LGHNA and CDR2 is YNFKEQ. V lost 3 bases and J lost 7, with 15 bases in between. This CDR3 spans 14 amino acids. The CDR3, as DNA: TGTGCCAGCAGCCAGACCGCCGCAGTGAATGAAGCTTTCTTT. This encodes CASSQTAAVNEAFF.

The chain joins TRBV7-2 to TRBJ2-3; 13 bases line up with TRBD2. This CDR3 region has 16 residues. The ends lost 5 bases at V and 5 bases at J; junction bases unmatched: 7. Germline CDR1 is SGHTA and CDR2 is FQGNSA. The chain's CDR3 is CASSGWTSGGLDTQYF. The DNA of the CDR3 is TGTGCCAGCAGCGGATGGACTAGCGGGGGCCTAGATACGCAGTATTTT.

This clonotype showed up many times. The V gene is TRBV3-1, the J gene TRBJ1-5, with D maybe TRBD1 (6 bases). Trimming cost V 3 bases and J 1 base, with 7 bases left between them. The CDR3 is made up of 14 amino acids. The germline CDR1 and CDR2 sequences are LGHDT and YNNKEL (reference sequence). The CDR3 region is CASSHRGSNQPQHF. Written as DNA, the CDR3 is TGTGCCAGCAGCCACAGGGGAAGCAATCAGCCCCAGCATTTT.

This clonotype was found many times. The chain couples TRBV7-6 to TRBJ1-1, with a possible D match to TRBD1 (6 bases). CDR1 and CDR2 from the germline V gene are SGHVS and FNYEAQ. V lost 5 bases to trimming and J lost 6 bases, with 16 bases between them. The CDR3 extends over 14 amino acids. CDR3 sequence reads: CASSRDTNRAEAFF. The CDR3 DNA sequence: TGTGCCAGCAGCCGGGACACCAATCGGGCTGAAGCTTTCTTT.

This clonotype was seen ten or more times. The rearrangement joins TRBV6-1 to TRBJ1-1; perhaps TRBD1 as D (6 bases). Germline lookup yields CDR1 MNHNS and CDR2 SASEGT. Between the trimmed V and J ends, which lost 4 bases and 4 bases, there was a span of 13 bases. This CDR3 region has 14 residues. The CDR3: CASSVGGAGTEAFF. CDR3 nucleotide sequence: TGTGCCAGCAGTGTTGGGGGCGCGGGCACTGAAGCTTTCTTT.

In its sample, this clonotype was seen many times. The gene calls are TRBV7-2 and TRBJ2-7; 7 bases fit TRBD2. CDR3 length equals 14 residues. Germline lookup yields CDR1 SGHTA and CDR2 FQGNSA. J lost 0 bases, V lost 4 bases, and 3 bases had no gene match. The CDR3 DNA reads TGTGCCAGCAGCTCGGTAGCGGGCTCCTACGAGCAGTACTTC. Protein sequence: CASSSVAGSYEQYF.